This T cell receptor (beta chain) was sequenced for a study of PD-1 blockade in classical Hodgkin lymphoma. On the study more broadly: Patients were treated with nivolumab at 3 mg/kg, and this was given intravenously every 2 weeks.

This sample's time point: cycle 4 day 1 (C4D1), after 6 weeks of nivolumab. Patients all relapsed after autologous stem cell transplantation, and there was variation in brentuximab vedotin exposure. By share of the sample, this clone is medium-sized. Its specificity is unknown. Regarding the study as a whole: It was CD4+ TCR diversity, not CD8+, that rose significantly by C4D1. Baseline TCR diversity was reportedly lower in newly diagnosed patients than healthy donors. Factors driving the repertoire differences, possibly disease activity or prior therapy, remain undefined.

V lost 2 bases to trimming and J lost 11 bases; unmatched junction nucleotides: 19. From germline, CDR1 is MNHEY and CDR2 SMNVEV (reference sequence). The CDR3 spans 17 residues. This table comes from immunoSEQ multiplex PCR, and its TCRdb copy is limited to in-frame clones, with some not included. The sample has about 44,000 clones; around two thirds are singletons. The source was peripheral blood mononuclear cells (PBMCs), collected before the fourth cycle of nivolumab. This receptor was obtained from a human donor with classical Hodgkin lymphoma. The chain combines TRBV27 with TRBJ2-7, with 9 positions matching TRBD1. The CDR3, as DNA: TGTGCCAGCAGTTTAGGGCCGGGACAGGGCCCGCTACGGTTTGAGTACTTC. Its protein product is CASSLGPGQGPLRFEYF.